This is a list of T cell receptor beta chains from one sample in a study of shared clonotypes between healthy human individuals. Only in-frame clones appear in the TCRdb table, and some are missing; sequencing was by immunoSEQ multiplex PCR. In the table there are about 79,000 clones, over 55% of which are singletons. Sequences were obtained from memory CD8+ T cells sorted from blood. The receptors stem from a man aged 25 to 40 in good health. Each CDR3 is given with its conserved first and last residue. D genes are given only for firm matches. Some rows mark clone size as missing; the rest say once, few, many or name a class of expanded clone.

DNA: TGTGCCAGCACCCCATGGGGGGGTCTCTACGAGCAGTACTTC
CDR3: CASTPWGGLYEQYF
size: .
J: TRBJ2-7
V: TRBV2
D: TRBD2

DNA: TGCGCCAGCAGCTTGGGACTTAACAATGAGCAGTTCTTC
CDR3: CASSLGLNNEQFF
size: .
J: TRBJ2-1
V: TRBV5-1
D: .

DNA: TGTGCCATCAGTGGGGCGAGCGAGCAGTACTTC
CDR3: CAISGASEQYF
size: few
J: TRBJ2-7
V: TRBV10-3
D: .

DNA: TGTGCCAGCAGTTTCCCCGGGACCAACACCGGGGAGCTGTTTTTT
CDR3: CASSFPGTNTGELFF
size: .
J: TRBJ2-2
V: TRBV28
D: .

DNA: TGTGCCAGCAGCCAGCAACACAGGGCAACTAATGAAAAACTGTTTTTT
CDR3: CASSQQHRATNEKLFF
size: .
J: TRBJ1-4
V: TRBV5-6
D: .

DNA: TGTGCCAGCAGTTCCTCCGGGACAGGGTTGTTCTTC
CDR3: CASSSSGTGLFF
size: few
J: TRBJ2-1
V: TRBV2
D: TRBD1

DNA: TGTGCCAGCAGCTTGGGGACAGGGGGGGATGAGCAGTTCTTC
CDR3: CASSLGTGGDEQFF
size: .
J: TRBJ2-1
V: TRBV11-2
D: TRBD1

DNA: TGCAGCGATTGGGGGACAGGGGGAAACACCATATATTTT
CDR3: CSDWGTGGNTIYF
size: many
J: TRBJ1-3
V: TRBV29-1
D: TRBD1

DNA: TGTGCCAGCAGCTCCAGTAAGGGAGCGCGGGAGCAGTTCTTC
CDR3: CASSSSKGAREQFF
size: .
J: TRBJ2-1
V: TRBV5-4
D: .

DNA: TGTGCCAGCAGTGATTCAGGGACGAAGGGGGTCTATGGCTACACCTTC
CDR3: CASSDSGTKGVYGYTF
size: .
J: TRBJ1-2
V: TRBV25-1
D: .

DNA: TGTGCCAGTCGGGACCCAAACAACTATGGCTACACCTTC
CDR3: CASRDPNNYGYTF
size: few
J: TRBJ1-2
V: TRBV19
D: .

DNA: TGCGCCAGCAGCCCCGGTGGGGGACTAGCGGACACAGGCGGGACCCAGTACTTC
CDR3: CASSPGGGLADTGGTQYF
size: .
J: TRBJ2-5
V: TRBV4-1
D: TRBD2

DNA: TGTGCCAGCAGCCCACGGGACCCGGGTAATAATGAGCAGTTCTTC
CDR3: CASSPRDPGNNEQFF
size: .
J: TRBJ2-1
V: TRBV7-8
D: .

DNA: TGCGCCAGCAGCCTTCTGAGAGTCCGGTATTCGGCCGGGGAGCTGTTTTTT
CDR3: CASSLLRVRYSAGELFF
size: .
J: TRBJ2-2
V: TRBV4-3
D: .

DNA: TGTGCCAGCAGCTTGGACCATAGCGGGTTCGATTCCTACAATGAGCAGTTCTTC
CDR3: CASSLDHSGFDSYNEQFF
size: .
J: TRBJ2-1
V: TRBV5-5
D: TRBD2

DNA: TGTGCCACCTCCTCCGGGACAGGGGGCTACGAGCAGTACTTC
CDR3: CATSSGTGGYEQYF
size: .
J: TRBJ2-7
V: TRBV6-5
D: TRBD1

DNA: TGTGCCAGTAGTATAGATACGGCCAGGGGCGCCTACGAGCAGTACTTC
CDR3: CASSIDTARGAYEQYF
size: .
J: TRBJ2-7
V: TRBV19
D: .

DNA: TGTGCCAGCAGTGAGTCTGGCGGGAGGGGGAACAATGAGCAGTTCTTC
CDR3: CASSESGGRGNNEQFF
size: many
J: TRBJ2-1
V: TRBV6-4
D: TRBD2

DNA: TGTGCCAGCAGCAACGACGGCCTCAATCAGCCCCAGCATTTT
CDR3: CASSNDGLNQPQHF
size: few
J: TRBJ1-5
V: TRBV7-9
D: .

DNA: TGTGCCAGCAAGGGGACTAGCGGGTCCGGGGAGCAGTTCTTC
CDR3: CASKGTSGSGEQFF
size: .
J: TRBJ2-1
V: TRBV6-5
D: TRBD2

DNA: TGTGCCGTCGAGGGACGCCTCTCCTACGAGCAGTACTTC
CDR3: CAVEGRLSYEQYF
size: few
J: TRBJ2-7
V: TRBV7-9
D: .

DNA: TGCGCCAGCACACCTGGGACAGCGGGGCACACAGATACGCAGTATTTT
CDR3: CASTPGTAGHTDTQYF
size: .
J: TRBJ2-3
V: TRBV5-1
D: .

DNA: TGTGCCAGCAGTTACTCTGCAAGACTTAACTATGGCTACACCTTC
CDR3: CASSYSARLNYGYTF
size: .
J: TRBJ1-2
V: TRBV6-5
D: .

DNA: TGTGCCAGCAGCTTTCCTCAGGGGAGAGAGACCCAGTACTTC
CDR3: CASSFPQGRETQYF
size: once
J: TRBJ2-5
V: TRBV7-8
D: .

DNA: TGTGCCAGCAGTCCCACCACAGGGGTTGAAAAACTGTTTTTT
CDR3: CASSPTTGVEKLFF
size: few
J: TRBJ1-4
V: TRBV6-5
D: TRBD1

DNA: TGCAGTGCTAGAGACCCCCCGGAGCAGTACTTC
CDR3: CSARDPPEQYF
size: .
J: TRBJ2-7
V: TRBV20-1
D: .

DNA: TGTGCCAGCAGTTTCAGGACTTTCACGGAGGAGCAGTACTTC
CDR3: CASSFRTFTEEQYF
size: few
J: TRBJ2-7
V: TRBV28
D: .

DNA: TGTGCCAGCGGACAGGGGACAGATACGCAGTATTTT
CDR3: CASGQGTDTQYF
size: few
J: TRBJ2-3
V: TRBV28
D: TRBD1

DNA: TGTGCCAGCAGTTTATTAGGGCGAGGTGCTGAGCAGTTCTTC
CDR3: CASSLLGRGAEQFF
size: .
J: TRBJ2-1
V: TRBV28
D: .

DNA: TGTGCCAGCAGTGAGGAAGGGGGTACAGATACGCAGTATTTT
CDR3: CASSEEGGTDTQYF
size: .
J: TRBJ2-3
V: TRBV6-4
D: .

DNA: TGTGCCAGCAGTGAAAATCAAGTCGGGTCCCAGTTCTTC
CDR3: CASSENQVGSQFF
size: few
J: TRBJ2-1
V: TRBV6-4
D: .

DNA: TGTGCCAGCAGCTTAGTAGGGGGGGCGTATGGCTACACCTTC
CDR3: CASSLVGGAYGYTF
size: many
J: TRBJ1-2
V: TRBV11-2
D: .

DNA: TGCAGCGTTGGGCTCAGTCCCGACTACCCGAATGAGCAGTTCTTC
CDR3: CSVGLSPDYPNEQFF
size: many
J: TRBJ2-1
V: TRBV29-1
D: .

DNA: TGTGCCACCAGCAGCGACAGGTCCTACGAGCAGTACTTC
CDR3: CATSSDRSYEQYF
size: .
J: TRBJ2-7
V: TRBV15
D: .

DNA: TGTGCCAGCAGCTTGGTGGGGTTGAGGGACACTGAAGCTTTCTTT
CDR3: CASSLVGLRDTEAFF
size: .
J: TRBJ1-1
V: TRBV5-4
D: .

DNA: TGTGCCAGCAGCTTATTCCCCGCCGGGCCGGCTACGGGGGAGCAGTACTTC
CDR3: CASSLFPAGPATGEQYF
size: .
J: TRBJ2-7
V: TRBV11-2
D: .

DNA: TGTGCCAGTAGGAAGGAGGCAGGGGACACTGAAGCTTTCTTT
CDR3: CASRKEAGDTEAFF
size: .
J: TRBJ1-1
V: TRBV19
D: .

DNA: TGTGCCAGCAGCAAACCCCACCTAACGGGAGTGGTAGATACGCAGTATTTT
CDR3: CASSKPHLTGVVDTQYF
size: .
J: TRBJ2-3
V: TRBV5-6
D: .

DNA: TGTGCCAGCAGCGTATTAGTAGGGGAGCAGTTCTTC
CDR3: CASSVLVGEQFF
size: .
J: TRBJ2-1
V: TRBV9
D: .

DNA: TGTGCCAGCAGCTTTGGTCCCGGCTCTGGAAACACCATATATTTT
CDR3: CASSFGPGSGNTIYF
size: .
J: TRBJ1-3
V: TRBV7-9
D: .

DNA: TGCGCCAGCAGCCATGGGGAGAGGAAAGTCTACGAGCAGTACTTC
CDR3: CASSHGERKVYEQYF
size: .
J: TRBJ2-7
V: TRBV4-1
D: .

DNA: TGTGCCAGTGGACCATCCTACAATGAGCAGTTCTTC
CDR3: CASGPSYNEQFF
size: .
J: TRBJ2-1
V: TRBV9
D: .

DNA: TGTGCCAGCAGCGCATTCCCTAAGCGGGCCAGCACAGATACGCAGTATTTT
CDR3: CASSAFPKRASTDTQYF
size: .
J: TRBJ2-3
V: TRBV11-2
D: .

DNA: TGTGCCAGCAGCCCCAGTCGGGGGGACAAATACAATGAGCAGTTCTTC
CDR3: CASSPSRGDKYNEQFF
size: .
J: TRBJ2-1
V: TRBV7-2
D: .

DNA: TGTGCCATCAGTGAGGCGCTAGCGGTACTCCCCCCCGAGCAGTACTTC
CDR3: CAISEALAVLPPEQYF
size: few
J: TRBJ2-7
V: TRBV10-3
D: TRBD2

DNA: TGTGCCAGCAGGGGAGATCCGGGGGAGACCCAGTACTTC
CDR3: CASRGDPGETQYF
size: .
J: TRBJ2-5
V: TRBV28
D: .

DNA: TGTGCCTGGAGTGGCTACAGAGATCAGCCCCAGCATTTT
CDR3: CAWSGYRDQPQHF
size: once
J: TRBJ1-5
V: TRBV30
D: .

DNA: TGTGCCAGTAGTATTAGGGCTAGCGGCACCTACGAGCAGTACTTC
CDR3: CASSIRASGTYEQYF
size: .
J: TRBJ2-7
V: TRBV19
D: TRBD2

DNA: TGTGCCAGCAGCCCGGACAGAATGAACACTGAAGCTTTCTTT
CDR3: CASSPDRMNTEAFF
size: once
J: TRBJ1-1
V: TRBV7-2
D: .

DNA: TGCAGTGCTAGAGAGGTGACTCAGCAGTTCTTC
CDR3: CSAREVTQQFF
size: .
J: TRBJ2-1
V: TRBV20-1
D: .

DNA: TGTGCCAGCAATTGGGTACGAAAGACCTATGGCTACACCTTC
CDR3: CASNWVRKTYGYTF
size: .
J: TRBJ1-2
V: TRBV5-2
D: .

DNA: TGTGCCAGCAGTGAAGGACAGGGTAATGAAAAACTGTTTTTT
CDR3: CASSEGQGNEKLFF
size: .
J: TRBJ1-4
V: TRBV25-1
D: TRBD1

DNA: TGTGCCAGCAGTCTCTCCCCCACAGATACGCAGTATTTT
CDR3: CASSLSPTDTQYF
size: many
J: TRBJ2-3
V: TRBV6-4
D: .

DNA: TGTGCCAGCAGCCCTTCTGACAGCTCACCCTACAATGAGCAGTTCTTC
CDR3: CASSPSDSSPYNEQFF
size: .
J: TRBJ2-1
V: TRBV11-2
D: .

DNA: TGTGCCAGCAGCGACTCACGGACAGGGGGCTACATTCAGTACTTC
CDR3: CASSDSRTGGYIQYF
size: .
J: TRBJ2-4
V: TRBV9
D: TRBD1